The sequence of this T cell receptor (beta chain) was determined in a study of shared T cell receptors in the human thymus. This table comes from immunoSEQ multiplex PCR, and its TCRdb copy is limited to in-frame clones, with some not included. The table has hundreds of thousands of clones, 88% seen once. This sample also belongs to another study, concerning human thymus T cells. That work states: Congenital heart defects were the reason for the corrective surgery that the donors, healthy Finnish infants, were having. Corrective heart surgery yielded the resections from which the thymus tissue came. Gene usage (both V and J) appeared biased in thymic and blood repertoires. As related research reported, thymic repertoires overlapped highly among unrelated individuals.

This sequence was found in a boy in the first two years of life with a congenital heart defect. The sample consisted of thymocytes.

The CDR3 DNA reads as TGTGCCAGCAGTCCGTCGAGGCTAGCGGGCTACGAGCAGTACTTC. As protein: CASSPSRLAGYEQYF. The chain carries TRBV27 and TRBJ2-7; 8 positions agree with TRBD2. The CDR3 contains 15 residues. With 5 bases clipped from V and 3 bases from J, the junction kept 9 bases outside the gene matches. Germline values: CDR1 MNHEY, CDR2 SMNVEV (reference sequence).